This is a list of T cell receptor beta chains from one sample in a study of T cell changes during pregnancy in multiple sclerosis. Data came from immunoSEQ multiplex PCR; TCRdb stores just in-frame clones and leaves some out. The sample lists some 60,000 clones, 91% seen once, with roughly 0.76% in the top ten. Source: CD4+ T cells from peripheral blood mononuclear cells, taken in the first trimester of pregnancy. The receptors derive from a female donor with multiple sclerosis, enrolled in a pregnancy study. The CDR3 runs from the conserved cysteine through the conserved F or W. The D gene is left open where the match is weak. Some rows mark clone size as missing; the rest say once, few, many or name a class of expanded clone.

d_call | clone_size | j_call | v_call | cdr3_nt | cdr3_aa
TRBD1 | - | TRBJ2-7 | TRBV11-1 | TGTGCCAGCAGCCCAGTGGGACAGTTCTACGAGCAGTACTTC | CASSPVGQFYEQYF
TRBD1 | - | TRBJ2-1 | TRBV6-5 | TGTGCCAGCAGTCGCACAGGGGTTACGAACAATGAGCAGTTCTTC | CASSRTGVTNNEQFF
TRBD2 | once | TRBJ2-2 | TRBV25-1 | TGTGCCAGCAGTGCGGCGGGGGTATCCGGGGAGCTGTTTTTT | CASSAAGVSGELFF
TRBD1 | - | TRBJ2-4 | TRBV6-5 | TGTGCCAGCAGCCCGACAGGGCCCAAAAACATTCAGTACTTC | CASSPTGPKNIQYF
- | - | TRBJ1-2 | TRBV6-5 | TGTGCCAGCAGTTACCGCGACAGGAACTATGGCTACACCTTC | CASSYRDRNYGYTF
- | - | TRBJ2-2 | TRBV7-2 | TGTGCCAGCAGCTTACGTAACACCGGGGAGCTGTTTTTT | CASSLRNTGELFF
- | - | TRBJ1-2 | TRBV14 | TGTGCCAGCAGCCCTGACAGGATGGAGTGGGGCTACACCTTC | CASSPDRMEWGYTF
TRBD2 | - | TRBJ2-3 | TRBV9 | TGTGCCAGCAGCTTACAAGCGGGGGGGACAGATACGCAGTATTTT | CASSLQAGGTDTQYF
TRBD2 | - | TRBJ2-3 | TRBV5-1 | TGCGCCAGCTCAACTAGCGGGGGTGACACAGATACGCAGTATTTT | CASSTSGGDTDTQYF
TRBD1 | - | TRBJ2-2 | TRBV9 | TGTGCCAGCAGCCCCCGTGGGGGACAGGGGGCCGGCGGGGAGCTGTTTTTT | CASSPRGGQGAGGELFF
- | - | TRBJ2-1 | TRBV7-2 | TGTGCCAGCAGCAAAACAGATTACAATGAGCAGTTCTTC | CASSKTDYNEQFF
TRBD2 | - | TRBJ2-1 | TRBV19 | TGTGCCAGTAGTCTGGCGGGGGGGGGCTTCTCTTTCTTGCAGTTCTTC | CASSLAGGGFSFLQFF
- | - | TRBJ1-4 | TRBV7-9 | TGTGCCAGCAGCCCTAGCGCAACAACTAATGAAAAACTGTTTTTT | CASSPSATTNEKLFF
TRBD1 | - | TRBJ2-1 | TRBV19 | TGTGCCAGTAGGGGACAGGGGCGAGGCTCCTACAATGAGCAGTTCTTC | CASRGQGRGSYNEQFF
- | - | TRBJ1-2 | TRBV19 | TGTGCCAGTAGTAGGGCGTACTCCAACTATGGCTACACCTTC | CASSRAYSNYGYTF
- | once | TRBJ1-2 | TRBV5-4 | TGTGCCAGCAGCTCCACCCAGGGGATTGGAGTGGGAGGCTACACCTTC | CASSSTQGIGVGGYTF
TRBD2 | - | TRBJ2-3 | TRBV7-2 | TGTGCCAGCAGCTCCCAAGCGGGGTTCACAGATACGCAGTATTTT | CASSSQAGFTDTQYF
TRBD2 | - | TRBJ2-3 | TRBV6-6 | TGTGCCAGCAGTTACCTGACTAGCGGGGGCACAGATACGCAGTATTTT | CASSYLTSGGTDTQYF
TRBD2 | - | TRBJ2-1 | TRBV4-3 | TGCGCCAGCAGCCAAGATTTCGGGACTAGCGGACGCCTGGGCGGCGAGCAGTTCTTC | CASSQDFGTSGRLGGEQFF
- | - | TRBJ1-6 | TRBV7-2 | TGTGCCAGCAGCCTCCCATGGGGGCAGCAGAATTCACCCCTCCACTTT | CASSLPWGQQNSPLHF
- | - | TRBJ1-2 | TRBV11-2 | TGTGCCGCCGGAGGGGCCTACCCTAACTATGGCTACACCTTC | CAAGGAYPNYGYTF
TRBD1 | - | TRBJ1-2 | TRBV27 | TGTGCCAGCAGGCCTAGAACAGGGGTGCAAGACTATGGCTACACCTTC | CASRPRTGVQDYGYTF
TRBD2 | - | TRBJ2-7 | TRBV5-1 | TGCGCCAGCAGCTTGGCTAAGACTAGCGGGGTTAGCTCCTACGAGCAGTACTTC | CASSLAKTSGVSSYEQYF
TRBD1 | - | TRBJ2-4 | TRBV9 | TGTGCCAGCAGCGTAGGTGACAGGGTGGGGAACATTCAGTACTTC | CASSVGDRVGNIQYF
- | - | TRBJ1-5 | TRBV4-2 | TGTGCCAGCAGCCAAGATGCGGGCGGAAATCAGCCCCAGCATTTT | CASSQDAGGNQPQHF
- | - | TRBJ2-3 | TRBV7-2 | TGTGCCAGCAGCTTAGCTGCGGGGCTCACAGATACGCAGTATTTT | CASSLAAGLTDTQYF
- | - | TRBJ2-1 | TRBV21-1 | TGTGCCAGCAGCACTAGGACTAGCGGAATCTACAATGAGCAGTTCTTC | CASSTRTSGIYNEQFF
- | - | TRBJ2-5 | TRBV4-2 | TGTGCCAGCAGCCAATCGAACTCCTTGGGGGCAGAGACCCAGTACTTC | CASSQSNSLGAETQYF
TRBD2 | - | TRBJ2-1 | TRBV2 | TGTGCCAGCAGTGCGTCTAGCGGGGGGGACAATGAGCAGTTCTTC | CASSASSGGDNEQFF
- | - | TRBJ1-1 | TRBV5-1 | TGCGCCAGCTCCCCCAGGCCAGGGATTACTGAAGCTTTCTTT | CASSPRPGITEAFF
- | - | TRBJ1-6 | TRBV18 | TGTGCCACTCCAGGGTGTTCACCCCTCCACTTT | CATPGCSPLHF
TRBD1 | once | TRBJ1-2 | TRBV5-1 | TGCGCCAGCAGCACTACCGGGACAGGGAACTATGGCTACACCTTC | CASSTTGTGNYGYTF
- | - | TRBJ1-1 | TRBV6-1 | TGTGCCAGCAGCTCTAACCCGCTCACTGAAGCTTTCTTT | CASSSNPLTEAFF